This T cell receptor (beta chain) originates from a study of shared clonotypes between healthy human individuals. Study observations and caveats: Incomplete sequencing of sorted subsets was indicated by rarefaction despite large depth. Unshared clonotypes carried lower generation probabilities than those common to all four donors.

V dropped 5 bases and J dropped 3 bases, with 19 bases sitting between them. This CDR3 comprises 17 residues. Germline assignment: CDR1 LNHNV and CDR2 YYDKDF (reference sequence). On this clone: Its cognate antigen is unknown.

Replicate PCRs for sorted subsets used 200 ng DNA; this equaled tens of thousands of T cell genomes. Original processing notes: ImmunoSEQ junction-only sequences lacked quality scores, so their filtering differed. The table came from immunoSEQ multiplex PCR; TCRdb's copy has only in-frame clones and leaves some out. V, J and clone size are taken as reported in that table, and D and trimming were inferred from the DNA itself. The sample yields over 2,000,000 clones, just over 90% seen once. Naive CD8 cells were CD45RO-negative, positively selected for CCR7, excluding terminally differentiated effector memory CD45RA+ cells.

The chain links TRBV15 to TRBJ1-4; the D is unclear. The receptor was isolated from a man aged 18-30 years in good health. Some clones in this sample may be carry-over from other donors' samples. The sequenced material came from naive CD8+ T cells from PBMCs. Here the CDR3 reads CATSRSFGSAANEKLFF. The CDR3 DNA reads TGTGCCACCAGCCGATCTTTTGGGTCAGCGGCTAATGAAAAACTGTTTTTT.